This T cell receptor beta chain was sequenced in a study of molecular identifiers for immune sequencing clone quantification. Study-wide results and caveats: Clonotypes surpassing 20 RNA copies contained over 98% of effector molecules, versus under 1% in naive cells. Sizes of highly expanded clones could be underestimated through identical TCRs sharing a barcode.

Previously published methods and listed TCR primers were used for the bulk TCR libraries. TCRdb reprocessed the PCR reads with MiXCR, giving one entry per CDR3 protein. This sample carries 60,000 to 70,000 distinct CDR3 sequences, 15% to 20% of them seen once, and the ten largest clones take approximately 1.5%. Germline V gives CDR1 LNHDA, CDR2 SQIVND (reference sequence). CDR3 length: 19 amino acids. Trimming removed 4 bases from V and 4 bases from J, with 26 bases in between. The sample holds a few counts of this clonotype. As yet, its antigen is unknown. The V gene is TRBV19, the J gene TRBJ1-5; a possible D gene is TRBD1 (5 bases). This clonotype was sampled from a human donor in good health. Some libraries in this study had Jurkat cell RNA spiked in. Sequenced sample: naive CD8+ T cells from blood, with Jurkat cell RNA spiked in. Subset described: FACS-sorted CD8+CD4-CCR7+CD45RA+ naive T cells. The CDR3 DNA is TGTGCCAGTAGTACTATTTTTGGAAATCGGGGCTCCGGGAATCAGCCCCAGCATTTT. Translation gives CASSTIFGNRGSGNQPQHF.